This TCR beta chain derives from a study of long-term antiretroviral therapy in people with HIV. Regarding the study as a whole: Despite increasing after ART, diversity remained lower than that of transplant donor controls. Versus controls, repertoires in people with HIV had narrower CDR3 length ranges. No data on ART adherence, viral resistance or therapy changes.

The CDR3 totals 19 residues. V shed 4 bases and J 3 bases; nucleotides not matched to a gene: 14. The germline V gene encodes CDR1 SGHDN and CDR2 FVKESK. Investigators performed immunoSEQ version v3.0 at survey level. Profiled with immunoSEQ multiplex PCR; TCRdb holds only in-frame clones, not every one. This sample yields under 30,000 clones, of which almost 80% are seen a single time; around 10% belongs to the top ten. As to this clone: Its antigen remains unknown.

Every donor contributed at least one pre-ART and at least two post-ART PBMC samples. The TCR comes from a young man with HIV. The gene calls are TRBV14 and TRBJ2-1, with 11 positions matching TRBD2. The sample in question was unsorted PBMCs, obtained 2.1 years after starting antiretroviral therapy. The DNA of the CDR3 is TGTGCCAGCAGCCCAGGGGGCGGACGACTAGCGGGATACTACAATGAGCAGTTCTTC. As protein: CASSPGGGRLAGYYNEQFF.